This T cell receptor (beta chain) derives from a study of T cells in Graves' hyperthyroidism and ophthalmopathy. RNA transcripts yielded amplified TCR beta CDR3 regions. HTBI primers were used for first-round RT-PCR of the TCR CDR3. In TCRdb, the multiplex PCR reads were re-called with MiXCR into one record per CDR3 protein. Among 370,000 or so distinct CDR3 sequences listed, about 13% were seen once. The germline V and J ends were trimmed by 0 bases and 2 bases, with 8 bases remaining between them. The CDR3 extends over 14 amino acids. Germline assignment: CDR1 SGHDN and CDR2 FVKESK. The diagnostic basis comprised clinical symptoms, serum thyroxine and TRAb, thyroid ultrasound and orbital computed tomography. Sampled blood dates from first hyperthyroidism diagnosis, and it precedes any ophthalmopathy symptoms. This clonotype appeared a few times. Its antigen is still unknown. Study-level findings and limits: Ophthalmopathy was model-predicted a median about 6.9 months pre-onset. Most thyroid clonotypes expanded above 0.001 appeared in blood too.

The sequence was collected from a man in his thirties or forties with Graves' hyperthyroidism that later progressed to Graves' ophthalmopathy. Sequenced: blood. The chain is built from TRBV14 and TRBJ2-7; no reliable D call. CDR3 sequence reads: CASSQDFGTYEQYF. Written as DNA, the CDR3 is TGTGCCAGCAGCCAAGATTTTGGGACCTACGAGCAGTACTTC.